One sample yielded the 31 T cell receptor beta chains listed below, sequenced in a study of response to subunit inactivated influenza vaccine. MiXCR, run by TCRdb on the RT-PCR reads, gives a single entry per CDR3 protein. In the table there are 450,000 to 600,000 distinct CDR3 sequences, more than 7% of which are singletons. This specimen consisted of PBMCs from blood, obtained around 25 months after vaccination. These receptors originate from a man aged 50 to 75 who received an inactivated influenza vaccine.

The chain carries TRBV13 and TRBJ2-1; D may correspond to TRBD1 or TRBD2 (7 bases each). Germline-derived CDR1 and CDR2 are PRHDT and FYEKMQ (reference sequence). V lost 6 bases to trimming and J lost 0 bases, with 15 bases between them. CDR3 length equals 16 residues. CDR3 in amino acids: CASSQGGVHSYNEQFF. The CDR3 region has the DNA TGTGCCAGCAGTCAGGGGGGGGTACACTCCTACAATGAGCAGTTCTTC. The full variable domain, in which reference TRBV13 and TRBJ2-1 provide the parts outside the CDR3, is AAGVIQSPRHLIKEKRETATLKCYPIPRHDTVYWYQQGPGQDPQFLISFYEKMQSDKGSIPDRFSAQQFSDYHSELNMSSLELGDSALYFCASSQGGVHSYNEQFFGPGTRLTVL.

This clonotype was counted at least ten times. The V and J genes are TRBV25-1 and TRBJ2-1; D not resolved. Trimming took off 7 bases at V and 5 bases at J, with 6 bases between the two ends. The germline gives CDR1 MGHDK, CDR2 SYGVNS. The CDR3 totals 11 residues. CDR3 in amino acids: CASIGHNEQFF. In DNA, the CDR3 is TGTGCCAGCATAGGGCACAATGAGCAGTTCTTC.

This clonotype was picked up a small number of times. The chain couples TRBV12-3 or TRBV12-4 to TRBJ2-5, with D uncertain. V dropped 5 bases and J dropped 2 bases, with 18 bases sitting between them. The CDR3 loop spans 16 amino acids. The CDR3 DNA is TGTGCCAGCAGTAACCCCTACGGCCGGGCTCAAGAGACCCAGTACTTC. It codes for CASSNPYGRAQETQYF.

The rearrangement links TRBV5-5 to TRBJ2-3; 9 nucleotides align to TRBD2. After removal of 6 bases from V and 0 bases from J, the junction contained 5 bases not matched to a gene. The CDR3 runs to 15 residues. Germline lookup yields CDR1 SGHKS and CDR2 YYEKEE (reference sequence). The CDR3 sequence is CASKMTSGSTDTQYF. CDR3 nucleotides: TGTGCCAGCAAGATGACTAGCGGTAGCACAGATACGCAGTATTTT.

V gene TRBV12-3 or TRBV12-4 combines with J gene TRBJ2-2; 9 nucleotides line up with TRBD2. CDR3 length equals 19 residues. V lost 5 bases and J lost 4; bases outside the gene matches: 17. DNA for the CDR3: TGTGCCAGCAGTCTTACCCCACATAGCGGGAGCTTTGGCACCGGGGAGCTGTTTTTT. Protein sequence: CASSLTPHSGSFGTGELFF.

This clonotype was recorded at least ten times. The chain has TRBV11-2 and TRBJ2-5; D gene uncertain. The V gene's germline CDR1 is SGHAT and CDR2 FQNNGV. V lost 1 base, J lost 4 bases, and 10 bases lay in between. The CDR3 is made up of 14 amino acids. The CDR3 nucleotides are TGTGCCAGCAGCTTAGGGCTAGTCCCAGAGACCCAGTACTTC. Translated: CASSLGLVPETQYF. Looking up the rest from reference TRBV11-2 and TRBJ2-5 gives the full variable domain: EAGVAQSPRYKIIEKRQSVAFWCNPISGHATLYWYQQILGQGPKLLIQFQNNGVVDDSQLPKDRFSAERLKGVDSTLKIQPAKLEDSAVYLCASSLGLVPETQYFGPGTRLLVL.

This clonotype was counted only a few times. The chain's CDR3 is CASSSDGRLQETQYF. The CDR3 nucleotides read TGTGCCAGCAGCTCCGACGGACGCTTACAAGAGACCCAGTACTTC. This sequence joins TRBV7-9 and TRBJ2-5; D unresolved. Germline assignment: CDR1 SEHNR and CDR2 FQNEAQ (reference sequence). The CDR3 covers 15 residues. V lost 4 bases and J lost 2, with 14 bases in between.

The rearrangement links TRBV12-3 or TRBV12-4 to TRBJ1-1, with D unclear. Between the trimmed V and J ends, which lost 3 bases and 0 bases, there was a span of 5 bases. This CDR3 is built from 13 residues. The CDR3 sequence is CASSFQMNTEAFF. As DNA, the CDR3 is TGTGCCAGCAGTTTCCAGATGAACACTGAAGCTTTCTTT.

This clonotype has more than one count but fewer than ten. This chain joins TRBV4-2 and TRBJ1-1, with D possibly TRBD1 on 5 matching bases. The CDR3 has 17 residues. Germline V CDR1 and CDR2: LGHNA, YNFKEQ. V was trimmed by 3 bases and J by 1 base, leaving 18 bases between them. This CDR3 is CASSQLNRGASNTEAFF. Here the CDR3 DNA reads TGTGCCAGCAGCCAGTTAAACCGAGGGGCTTCGAACACTGAAGCTTTCTTT.

The genes are TRBV2 and TRBJ2-7; no clear D. CDR1 is SNHLY and CDR2 is FYNNEI in the germline V gene. Trimming stripped 5 bases from V and 6 bases from J, with 14 bases between. This CDR3 contains 13 residues. The chain's CDR3 is CASSFLVLVEQYF. The DNA for the CDR3 is TGTGCCAGCAGTTTCTTAGTTCTGGTCGAGCAGTACTTC.

The rearrangement uses TRBV4-3 and TRBJ2-3, with D perhaps TRBD2 (6 bases). The CDR3 length is 16 residues. Looked up from germline, CDR1 is LGHNA and CDR2 is YSLEER. Trimming stripped 5 bases from V and 0 bases from J, with 15 bases between. CDR3 residues: CASSSTGVGSTDTQYF. For the CDR3, the DNA is TGCGCCAGCAGCTCCACGGGGGTAGGAAGCACAGATACGCAGTATTTT.

Only a few counts were recorded for this clonotype. This chain uses TRBV7-8 with TRBJ2-7; TRBD1 or TRBD2 may be the D gene (5 bases each). This CDR3 spans 14 amino acids. Trimming shortened V by 5 bases and J by 2 bases, and 13 bases separated the two germline ends. Germline values: CDR1 SGHVS, CDR2 FQNEAQ. As DNA, the CDR3 is TGTGCCAGCAGCCGTGTTGGGGGTGCCTACGAGCAGTACTTC. Its translation: CASSRVGGAYEQYF.

The J gene is TRBJ2-7, the V gene TRBV27, with 7 bases matching TRBD1. The CDR3 covers 13 residues. V dropped 8 bases and J dropped 0; count of bases not matched to a gene: 4. CDR1 and CDR2 from the germline V gene are MNHEY and SMNVEV (reference sequence). CDR3 sequence (DNA): TGTGCCAGCTGGCCAGGGGGCTCCTACGAGCAGTACTTC. Its translation is CASWPGGSYEQYF.

This chain links TRBV28 with TRBJ1-5; D is unresolved. Germline V gene data show CDR1 as MDHEN and CDR2 as SYDVKM. This CDR3 spans 16 amino acids. With 3 bases removed from V and 0 bases from J, the gap between germline ends came to 12 bases. For the CDR3, the DNA is TGTGCCAGCAGTTTCCGGGTCCGATATAGCAATCAGCCCCAGCATTTT. This encodes CASSFRVRYSNQPQHF.

This clonotype has ten or more counts. The chain recombines TRBV4-3 with TRBJ2-3, with D possibly being TRBD2 (6 bases). Germline V CDR1 and CDR2: LGHNA, YSLEER. The ends were cut back, 5 bases at V and 3 bases at J, with 15 bases in the middle. The CDR3 consists of 15 residues. Here the CDR3 DNA reads TGCGCCAGCAGCGAAGGACTAATTGGGACAGATACGCAGTATTTT. As protein: CASSEGLIGTDTQYF.

This clonotype was seen a handful of times. This rearrangement joins TRBV7-2 to TRBJ2-5, with 7 nucleotides matching TRBD1. The J segment lost 2 bases and the V segment lost 7 bases, leaving 4 bases of the junction unmatched. CDR3 length: 13 residues. Per the germline V gene, CDR1 is SGHTA and CDR2 is FQGNSA. The CDR3 spells CASKQGSQETQYF. The DNA for the CDR3 is TGTGCCAGCAAACAGGGGTCACAAGAGACCCAGTACTTC. Full variable domain (outside the CDR3, taken from reference TRBV7-2 and TRBJ2-5): GAGVSQSPSNKVTEKGKDVELRCDPISGHTALYWYRQSLGQGLEFLIYFQGNSAPDKSGLPSDRFSAERTGGSVSTLTIQRTQQEDSAVYLCASKQGSQETQYFGPGTRLLVL.

This clonotype turned up a few times. The rearrangement links TRBV11-3 to TRBJ2-1, with TRBD2 identical over 8 bases. Germline V lookup: CDR1 SGHNT, CDR2 YENEEA. V dropped 0 bases and J dropped 4; count of bases not matched to a gene: 5. The CDR3 covers 16 residues. CDR3 in amino acids: CASSLDPAGGYNEQFF. The CDR3 DNA follows: TGTGCCAGCAGCTTAGACCCGGCGGGAGGATACAATGAGCAGTTCTTC.

This clonotype has more than one count but fewer than ten. The chain is built from TRBV4-1 and TRBJ1-1; D remains unclear. Deletions cut 6 bases from V and 1 base from J, with 21 bases between. Germline CDR1 and CDR2: MGHRA and YSYEKL. The CDR3 extends over 17 amino acids. The CDR3 region is CASRKQNSQTRNTEAFF. The CDR3 nucleotides read TGCGCCAGCAGAAAACAAAACTCCCAGACCAGGAACACTGAAGCTTTCTTT.

In its sample, this clonotype was seen many times. One end of the junction does not line up with germline, which may come from a read error. The chain combines TRBV5-1 with TRBJ2-5; 8 bases are a match to TRBD2. CDR1 and CDR2 (germline): SGHRS, YFSETQ. CDR3 length: 14 residues. For the CDR3, the DNA is TGTGCCAGCAGCTTAGCACGGGGGGGAGAGACCCAGTACTTC. Its protein is CASSLARGGETQYF.

This clonotype was seen a handful of times. The chain carries TRBV29-1 and TRBJ2-7; 7 nucleotides line up with TRBD2. This CDR3 spans 15 amino acids. After removal of 3 bases from V and 4 bases from J, the junction contained 12 bases not matched to a gene. The V gene's germline CDR1 is SQVTM and CDR2 ANQGSEA. The DNA of the CDR3 is TGCAGCGTTGAGGTTCCGGCTAGCGGCCGGTACGAGCAGTACTTC. Translating it yields CSVEVPASGRYEQYF.

This clonotype has just a few counts. This chain's CDR3 is CASSYRGAPDTQYF. In nucleotides, the CDR3 is TGTGCCAGCAGTTACAGGGGGGCTCCAGATACGCAGTATTTT. The chain employs TRBV6-5 and TRBJ2-3, with D tentatively TRBD1 or TRBD2 (6 bases each). Trimming pared 2 bases from V and 4 bases from J, leaving 10 bases between. The germline CDR1 and CDR2 sequences are MNHEY and SVGAGI. The length of the CDR3 is 14 residues.

This clonotype was detected ten times or more. V and J are TRBV2 and TRBJ1-4; D remains unclear. With 7 bases removed from V and 2 bases from J, the gap between germline ends came to 8 bases. Germline V gives CDR1 SNHLY, CDR2 FYNNEI. This CDR3 has 13 residues. DNA for the CDR3: TGTGCCAGCAAGAGGCAGACTAATGAAAAACTGTTTTTT. Translating gives CASKRQTNEKLFF.

V and J are TRBV7-3 and TRBJ2-1, with TRBD1 as a possible D gene (5 bases). Germline lookup yields CDR1 SGHTA and CDR2 FQGTGA. V gave up 5 bases and J gave up 9 bases, with 11 bases separating them. The CDR3 has 12 amino acids. CDR3 in DNA: TGTGCCAGCAGCCCGGCCACAGGTGAGCAGTTCTTC. Its translation is CASSPATGEQFF.

In this sample, this clonotype turned up a few times. The chain links TRBV5-1 to TRBJ1-1; 8 bases map to TRBD1. With V trimmed by 6 bases and J by 2 bases, 3 bases remained unmatched. Per the germline V gene, CDR1 is SGHRS and CDR2 is YFSETQ. This CDR3 contains 13 residues. As DNA, the CDR3 is TGCGCCAGCAAGACAGGGGATAACACTGAAGCTTTCTTT. The encoded protein is CASKTGDNTEAFF.

This rearrangement joins TRBV12-3 or TRBV12-4 to TRBJ1-2, with 8 positions matching TRBD1. The CDR3 loop spans 15 amino acids. V lost 2 bases and J lost 8; bases outside the gene matches: 10. Here the CDR3 reads CASSLSSGGAGGYTF. The DNA of the CDR3 is TGTGCCAGCAGTTTATCGTCAGGGGGCGCGGGGGGCTACACCTTC.

At least ten counts were recorded for this clonotype. The V call is TRBV6-5, the J call TRBJ2-3, with TRBD2 identical over 8 bases. With 0 bases clipped from V and 3 bases from J, the junction kept 5 bases outside the gene matches. Germline CDR1 is MNHEY and CDR2 is SVGAGI. There are 16 residues in the CDR3. The CDR3 region has the DNA TGTGCCAGCAGTTACTCAGCTGGCGGGGGGACAGATACGCAGTATTTT. Its translation: CASSYSAGGGTDTQYF.

This clonotype has just a few counts. V usage is TRBV9 and J usage is TRBJ1-1; 8 positions agree with TRBD1. The CDR3 is made up of 17 amino acids. CDR1 SGDLS and CDR2 YYNGEE come from the germline V gene. V was pared by 0 bases and J by 1 base, with 8 bases of the junction left unmatched. Written as DNA, the CDR3 is TGTGCCAGCAGCGTAGCTATGGTAGGGACAGGGAACACTGAAGCTTTCTTT. Translation gives CASSVAMVGTGNTEAFF. Drawing the rest from reference TRBV9 and TRBJ1-1, the complete variable domain is DSGVTQTPKHLITATGQRVTLRCSPRSGDLSVYWYQQSLDQGLQFLIQYYNGEERAKGNILERFSAQQFPDLHSELNLSSLELGDSALYFCASSVAMVGTGNTEAFFGQGTRLTVV.

The V gene is TRBV5-1, the J gene TRBJ2-7; TRBD1 or TRBD2 may be the D gene (5 bases each). CDR1 SGHRS and CDR2 YFSETQ come from the germline V gene. The CDR3 loop spans 14 amino acids. Trimming stripped 4 bases from V and 1 base from J, with 12 bases between. The DNA for the CDR3 is TGCGCCAGCAGCGGGACGGATCTGTCCTACGAGCAGTACTTC. This translates into CASSGTDLSYEQYF.

This clonotype was picked up many times. The chain carries TRBV15 and TRBJ1-2, with D unresolved. V lost 0 bases, J lost 8 bases, and 7 bases lay in between. Germline CDR1 reads LNHNV; CDR2 reads YYDKDF (reference sequence). This CDR3 spans 12 amino acids. The CDR3 sequence: CATSRDTYGYTF. CDR3 bases: TGTGCCACCAGCAGAGATACGTACGGCTACACCTTC.

This clonotype was observed a few times. The rearrangement links TRBV3-1 to TRBJ2-7; 9 bases line up with TRBD2. From germline, CDR1 is LGHDT and CDR2 YNNKEL (reference sequence). With V trimmed by 6 bases and J by 2 bases, 8 bases remained unmatched. The CDR3 consists of 15 residues. CDR3 coding DNA: TGTGCCAGCAGTCGGGCCGGCGGGGGGGCCTACGAGCAGTACTTC. It yields the protein CASSRAGGGAYEQYF.

This chain joins TRBV19 and TRBJ2-3; 9 bases align to TRBD2. The CDR3 has 15 residues. The V gene's germline CDR1 is LNHDA and CDR2 SQIVND (reference sequence). J gave up 3 bases and V 6 bases, and 7 bases lay outside the gene matches. CDR3 nucleotides: TGTGCCAGTAGAGTAGCGGGAGTTGTAACAGATACGCAGTATTTT. Its protein is CASRVAGVVTDTQYF.